Listed below are T cell receptor beta chains from one sample, sequenced in a study of response to subunit inactivated influenza vaccine. One entry per CDR3 protein results from TCRdb running MiXCR on the RT-PCR reads. The top ten hold 9.5% to 15% of the sample, which has roughly 160,000 distinct CDR3 sequences, 11% seen once. Sequencing used non-naive T cells sorted from PBMCs, obtained roughly 6 weeks after vaccination. Receptor source: a man over 45 who received an inactivated influenza vaccine. Each CDR3 is given with its conserved first and last residue. Each record gives: D gene, V gene, J gene, clone size, CDR3 protein, CDR3 DNA. A D gene is named only where the DNA matches it firmly. Rows may omit the clone size; those that give it use once, few, many or a size class.

D gene: TRBD2; V gene: TRBV6-1; J gene: TRBJ2-7; clone size: few; CDR3 protein: CASSPRIAGAYEQYF; CDR3 DNA: TGTGCCAGCAGCCCTCGGATAGCGGGGGCCTACGAGCAGTACTTC
D gene: .; V gene: TRBV5-6; J gene: TRBJ2-2; clone size: .; CDR3 protein: CASSPDLQRTGELFF; CDR3 DNA: TGTGCCAGCAGCCCGGACCTTCAGAGGACCGGGGAGCTGTTTTTT
D gene: TRBD2; V gene: TRBV20-1; J gene: TRBJ2-3; clone size: few; CDR3 protein: CSARGQRGFTDTQYF; CDR3 DNA: TGCAGTGCGAGGGGCCAGCGGGGATTTACAGATACGCAGTATTTT
D gene: .; V gene: TRBV3-1; J gene: TRBJ2-1; clone size: few; CDR3 protein: CASSGPGGQFF; CDR3 DNA: TGTGCCAGCAGTGGCCCCGGTGGGCAGTTCTTC
D gene: TRBD1; V gene: TRBV5-1; J gene: TRBJ2-7; clone size: many; CDR3 protein: CASSNKDRGNLYEQYF; CDR3 DNA: TGCGCCAGCAGCAATAAGGACAGGGGCAACCTCTACGAGCAGTACTTC
D gene: TRBD1; V gene: TRBV11-2; J gene: TRBJ2-5; clone size: .; CDR3 protein: CASSPGQGKTQYF; CDR3 DNA: TGTGCCTCATCGCCGGGACAGGGGAAGACCCAGTACTTC
D gene: .; V gene: TRBV6-5; J gene: TRBJ1-2; clone size: .; CDR3 protein: CASSYSWAGSRGYTF; CDR3 DNA: TGTGCCAGCAGTTACTCTTGGGCGGGGAGTCGTGGCTACACCTTC
D gene: TRBD1; V gene: TRBV11-2; J gene: TRBJ1-2; clone size: many; CDR3 protein: CASSSGGQGSGYGYTF; CDR3 DNA: TGTGCCAGCAGCTCAGGGGGGCAGGGGAGTGGCTATGGCTACACCTTC
D gene: .; V gene: TRBV6-1; J gene: TRBJ2-1; clone size: few; CDR3 protein: CASSSIGLTNNEQFF; CDR3 DNA: TGTGCCAGCAGCTCCATTGGACTAACCAACAATGAGCAGTTCTTC
D gene: TRBD2; V gene: TRBV5-1; J gene: TRBJ2-3; clone size: many; CDR3 protein: CASSFSFSGGISTDTQYF; CDR3 DNA: TGCGCCAGCAGCTTTTCTTTCAGCGGGGGGATAAGCACAGATACGCAGTATTTT
D gene: .; V gene: TRBV7-8; J gene: TRBJ1-2; clone size: many; CDR3 protein: CASSLGSGANYGYTF; CDR3 DNA: TGTGCCAGCAGCTTAGGGTCTGGGGCTAACTATGGCTACACCTTC
D gene: .; V gene: TRBV27; J gene: TRBJ2-5; clone size: few; CDR3 protein: CASSWGYQETQYF; CDR3 DNA: TGTGCCAGCAGTTGGGGGTACCAAGAGACCCAGTACTTC
D gene: .; V gene: TRBV5-1; J gene: TRBJ1-1; clone size: .; CDR3 protein: CASSLGAANTEAFF; CDR3 DNA: TGCGCCAGCAGCTTGGGGGCAGCGAACACTGAAGCTTTCTTT
D gene: .; V gene: TRBV28; J gene: TRBJ2-7; clone size: .; CDR3 protein: CASRAYEQYF; CDR3 DNA: TGTGCCAGCAGGGCCTACGAGCAGTACTTC
D gene: .; V gene: TRBV5-6; J gene: TRBJ2-7; clone size: .; CDR3 protein: CASRLVSGDEQYF; CDR3 DNA: TGTGCCAGCAGGTTGGTATCAGGGGACGAGCAGTACTTC
D gene: .; V gene: TRBV7-9; J gene: TRBJ2-3; clone size: many; CDR3 protein: CASSPKRRYTDTQYF; CDR3 DNA: TGTGCCAGCAGCCCTAAACGCAGGTACACAGATACGCAGTATTTT
D gene: .; V gene: TRBV9; J gene: TRBJ2-7; clone size: many; CDR3 protein: CASSPRQSSYEQYF; CDR3 DNA: TGTGCCAGCAGCCCCAGACAGAGCTCCTACGAGCAGTACTTC
D gene: .; V gene: TRBV29-1; J gene: TRBJ2-7; clone size: many; CDR3 protein: CSVEDRVYEQYF; CDR3 DNA: TGCAGCGTTGAAGATCGAGTCTACGAGCAGTACTTC
D gene: TRBD1; V gene: TRBV20-1; J gene: TRBJ2-7; clone size: few; CDR3 protein: CSARDQQGYYEQYF; CDR3 DNA: TGCAGTGCTAGAGATCAACAGGGGTACTACGAGCAGTACTTC
D gene: TRBD1; V gene: TRBV6-1; J gene: TRBJ1-6; clone size: .; CDR3 protein: CASTPGQGASPLHF; CDR3 DNA: TGTGCCAGCACTCCGGGACAGGGGGCATCACCCCTCCACTTT
D gene: TRBD2; V gene: TRBV20-1; J gene: TRBJ2-7; clone size: many; CDR3 protein: CSARLAGAFYEQYF; CDR3 DNA: TGCAGTGCTCGACTAGCGGGAGCCTTCTACGAGCAGTACTTC
D gene: TRBD2; V gene: TRBV20-1; J gene: TRBJ2-5; clone size: .; CDR3 protein: CSASRLAGVGETQYF; CDR3 DNA: TGCAGTGCTAGCCGCCTAGCGGGGGTGGGGGAGACCCAGTACTTC
D gene: .; V gene: TRBV5-5; J gene: TRBJ2-6; clone size: .; CDR3 protein: CASSLQSSGANVLTF; CDR3 DNA: TGTGCCAGCAGCTTACAGAGCTCTGGGGCCAACGTCCTGACTTTC
D gene: .; V gene: TRBV5-1; J gene: TRBJ1-2; clone size: many; CDR3 protein: CASSLAFDYGYTF; CDR3 DNA: TGCGCCAGCAGCTTGGCCTTCGACTATGGCTACACCTTC
D gene: TRBD1; V gene: TRBV12-3/TRBV12-4; J gene: TRBJ2-2; clone size: .; CDR3 protein: CASSFGDRNTGELFF; CDR3 DNA: TGTGCCAGCAGTTTCGGGGACAGGAACACCGGGGAGCTGTTTTTT
D gene: TRBD2; V gene: TRBV20-1; J gene: TRBJ2-7; clone size: few; CDR3 protein: CSARDRGLAEQYF; CDR3 DNA: TGCAGTGCTAGAGATCGGGGACTAGCTGAGCAGTACTTC
D gene: .; V gene: TRBV6-1; J gene: TRBJ2-7; clone size: many; CDR3 protein: CASSFDRDPSYEQYF; CDR3 DNA: TGTGCCAGCAGCTTTGACAGAGACCCATCCTACGAGCAGTACTTC
D gene: .; V gene: TRBV28; J gene: TRBJ2-4; clone size: many; CDR3 protein: CASSFWGRGGIQYF; CDR3 DNA: TGTGCCAGCAGTTTTTGGGGCAGGGGGGGCATTCAGTACTTC
D gene: TRBD1; V gene: TRBV29-1; J gene: TRBJ2-1; clone size: few; CDR3 protein: CSVNPRTGGFHEQFF; CDR3 DNA: TGCAGCGTTAACCCGCGGACAGGGGGATTCCATGAGCAGTTCTTC
D gene: .; V gene: TRBV2; J gene: TRBJ2-7; clone size: .; CDR3 protein: CASSEATTPSYEQYF; CDR3 DNA: TGTGCCAGCAGTGAGGCCACGACTCCCTCCTACGAGCAGTACTTC
D gene: .; V gene: TRBV4-1; J gene: TRBJ2-2; clone size: many; CDR3 protein: CASSQAPTGSRELFF; CDR3 DNA: TGCGCCAGCAGCCAAGCGCCCACAGGGTCCAGGGAGCTGTTTTTT
D gene: TRBD1; V gene: TRBV12-3/TRBV12-4; J gene: TRBJ2-7; clone size: .; CDR3 protein: CASSPLDFRQGPPYEQYF; CDR3 DNA: TGTGCCAGCAGTCCCCTAGATTTTAGACAGGGACCTCCCTACGAGCAGTACTTC
D gene: .; V gene: TRBV5-5; J gene: TRBJ2-3; clone size: .; CDR3 protein: CASSLAPGVADTQYF; CDR3 DNA: TGTGCCAGCAGCTTGGCACCCGGGGTGGCAGATACGCAGTATTTT
D gene: .; V gene: TRBV20-1; J gene: TRBJ2-5; clone size: few; CDR3 protein: CSARGWETQYF; CDR3 DNA: TGCAGTGCTAGAGGATGGGAGACCCAGTACTTC
D gene: .; V gene: TRBV4-2; J gene: TRBJ2-1; clone size: many; CDR3 protein: CASSHYRVDEQFF; CDR3 DNA: TGTGCCAGCAGCCATTACAGGGTCGATGAGCAGTTCTTC
D gene: TRBD2; V gene: TRBV4-3; J gene: TRBJ2-2; clone size: many; CDR3 protein: CASSPGLAGANTGELFF; CDR3 DNA: TGCGCCAGCAGCCCGGGACTAGCGGGCGCGAACACCGGGGAGCTGTTTTTT
D gene: TRBD2; V gene: TRBV28; J gene: TRBJ2-1; clone size: .; CDR3 protein: CASSSIRGRGAVNEQFF; CDR3 DNA: TGTGCCAGCAGTTCTATCCGCGGGCGGGGGGCCGTAAATGAGCAGTTCTTC
D gene: .; V gene: TRBV16; J gene: TRBJ2-7; clone size: few; CDR3 protein: CASSRSQPDYEQYF; CDR3 DNA: TGTGCCAGCAGCCGGTCGCAACCTGACTACGAGCAGTACTTC
D gene: TRBD1; V gene: TRBV28; J gene: TRBJ1-1; clone size: .; CDR3 protein: CASSPTGDRQNTEAFF; CDR3 DNA: TGTGCCAGCAGTCCTACGGGGGACAGGCAGAACACTGAAGCTTTCTTT
D gene: .; V gene: TRBV5-5; J gene: TRBJ2-7; clone size: few; CDR3 protein: CASSLGTGTYEQYF; CDR3 DNA: TGTGCCAGCAGCTTGGGTACAGGGACCTACGAGCAGTACTTC
D gene: .; V gene: TRBV20-1; J gene: TRBJ1-1; clone size: few; CDR3 protein: CSARAGTRWNTEAFF; CDR3 DNA: TGCAGTGCTAGAGCGGGAACCCGATGGAACACTGAAGCTTTCTTT
D gene: .; V gene: TRBV7-2; J gene: TRBJ2-1; clone size: many; CDR3 protein: CASSPRDSFYNEQFF; CDR3 DNA: TGTGCCAGCAGCCCGCGGGACAGCTTCTACAATGAGCAGTTCTTC
D gene: TRBD1; V gene: TRBV5-1; J gene: TRBJ2-1; clone size: .; CDR3 protein: CASSLDPRGNEQFF; CDR3 DNA: TGCGCCAGCAGCTTGGACCCCAGGGGGAATGAGCAGTTCTTC
D gene: TRBD1; V gene: TRBV6-1; J gene: TRBJ2-1; clone size: few; CDR3 protein: CASSKRRDSSNNEQFF; CDR3 DNA: TGTGCCAGCAGTAAACGCCGGGACAGCTCGAACAATGAGCAGTTCTTC
D gene: .; V gene: TRBV6-1; J gene: TRBJ2-7; clone size: .; CDR3 protein: CASRTGRGHYEQYF; CDR3 DNA: TGTGCCAGCAGGACCGGACGGGGCCACTACGAGCAGTACTTC
D gene: .; V gene: TRBV14; J gene: TRBJ2-2; clone size: .; CDR3 protein: CASSRSTATGELFF; CDR3 DNA: TGTGCCAGCAGTCGGTCCACCGCGACCGGGGAGCTGTTTTTT
D gene: .; V gene: TRBV10-3; J gene: TRBJ2-3; clone size: many; CDR3 protein: CAISDRRGLTDTQYF; CDR3 DNA: TGTGCCATCAGTGATAGGCGGGGGCTCACAGATACGCAGTATTTT
D gene: .; V gene: TRBV28; J gene: TRBJ2-7; clone size: .; CDR3 protein: CASSAYGGSYEQYF; CDR3 DNA: TGTGCCAGCAGTGCGTACGGGGGCTCCTACGAGCAGTACTTC
D gene: TRBD1; V gene: TRBV14; J gene: TRBJ2-1; clone size: few; CDR3 protein: CASSQSPGTGGNEQFF; CDR3 DNA: TGTGCCAGCAGCCAGTCCCCGGGAACAGGGGGGAATGAGCAGTTCTTC
D gene: .; V gene: TRBV5-1; J gene: TRBJ2-2; clone size: many; CDR3 protein: CASSLAGKNTGELFF; CDR3 DNA: TGCGCCAGCAGCTTAGCAGGGAAAAACACCGGGGAGCTGTTTTTT
D gene: TRBD1; V gene: TRBV5-8; J gene: TRBJ1-4; clone size: few; CDR3 protein: CASSPGTGPLIEKLFF; CDR3 DNA: TGTGCCAGCAGCCCCGGGACAGGGCCCCTTATTGAAAAACTGTTTTTT
D gene: .; V gene: TRBV5-1; J gene: TRBJ2-5; clone size: .; CDR3 protein: CASSSNGDPTETQYF; CDR3 DNA: TGCGCCAGCAGCTCAAACGGGGACCCAACCGAGACCCAGTACTTC
D gene: .; V gene: TRBV27; J gene: TRBJ2-7; clone size: .; CDR3 protein: CARFASLLSSYEQYF; CDR3 DNA: TGTGCCAGGTTCGCCTCTCTGTTGAGCTCCTACGAGCAGTACTTC
D gene: TRBD2; V gene: TRBV18; J gene: TRBJ2-2; clone size: .; CDR3 protein: CASSLLAVGYTGELFF; CDR3 DNA: TGTGCCAGCTCACTTCTAGCGGTTGGCTACACCGGGGAGCTGTTTTTT
D gene: .; V gene: TRBV3-1; J gene: TRBJ2-2; clone size: many; CDR3 protein: CASSQELELYTGELFF; CDR3 DNA: TGTGCCAGCAGCCAAGAATTAGAACTCTACACCGGGGAGCTGTTTTTT